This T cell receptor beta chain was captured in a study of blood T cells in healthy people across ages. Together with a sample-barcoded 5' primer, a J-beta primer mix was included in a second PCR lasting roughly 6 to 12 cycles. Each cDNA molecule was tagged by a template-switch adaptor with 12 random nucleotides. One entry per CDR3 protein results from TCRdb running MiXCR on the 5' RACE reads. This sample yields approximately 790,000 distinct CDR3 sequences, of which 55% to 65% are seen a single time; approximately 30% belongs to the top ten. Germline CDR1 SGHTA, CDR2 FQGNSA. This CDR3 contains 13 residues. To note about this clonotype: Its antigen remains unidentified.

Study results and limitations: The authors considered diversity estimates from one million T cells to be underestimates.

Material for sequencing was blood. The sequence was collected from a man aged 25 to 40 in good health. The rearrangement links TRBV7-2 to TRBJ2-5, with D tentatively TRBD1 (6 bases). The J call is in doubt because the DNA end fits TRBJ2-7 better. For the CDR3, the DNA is TGTGCCAGCAGACAGGGTTTTGTCGACGAGCAGTACTTC. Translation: CASRQGFVDEQYF.